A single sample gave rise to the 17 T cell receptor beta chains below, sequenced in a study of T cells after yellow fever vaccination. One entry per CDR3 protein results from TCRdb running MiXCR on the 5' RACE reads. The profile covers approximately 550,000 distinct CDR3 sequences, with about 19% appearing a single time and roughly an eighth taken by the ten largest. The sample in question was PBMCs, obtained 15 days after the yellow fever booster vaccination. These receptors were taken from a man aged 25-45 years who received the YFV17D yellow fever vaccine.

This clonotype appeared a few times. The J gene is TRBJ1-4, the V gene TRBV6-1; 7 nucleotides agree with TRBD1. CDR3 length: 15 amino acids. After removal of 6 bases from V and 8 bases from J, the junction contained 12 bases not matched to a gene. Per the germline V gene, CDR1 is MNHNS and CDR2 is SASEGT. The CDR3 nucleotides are TGTGCCAGCAGCCCCCCGACAGGGCGCAACGAAAAACTGTTTTTT. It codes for CASSPPTGRNEKLFF.

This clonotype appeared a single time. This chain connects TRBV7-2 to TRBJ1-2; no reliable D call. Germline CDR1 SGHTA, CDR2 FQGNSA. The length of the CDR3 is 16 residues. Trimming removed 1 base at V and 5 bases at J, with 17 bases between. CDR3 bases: TGTGCCAGCAGCTTAGGTCCGCCCCAGTTACCATATGGCTACACCTTC. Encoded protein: CASSLGPPQLPYGYTF.

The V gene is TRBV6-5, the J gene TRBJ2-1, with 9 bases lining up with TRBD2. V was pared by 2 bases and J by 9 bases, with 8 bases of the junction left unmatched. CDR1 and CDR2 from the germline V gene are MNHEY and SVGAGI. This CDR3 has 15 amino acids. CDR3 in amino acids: CASSYRSGSRGEQFF. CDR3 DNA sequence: TGTGCCAGCAGTTACCGTAGCGGGAGTAGAGGTGAGCAGTTCTTC.

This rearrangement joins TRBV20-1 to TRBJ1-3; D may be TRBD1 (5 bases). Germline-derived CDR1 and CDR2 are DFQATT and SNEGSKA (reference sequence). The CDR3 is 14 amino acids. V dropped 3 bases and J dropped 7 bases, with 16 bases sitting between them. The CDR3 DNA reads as TGCAGTGCTAGTCTAGGGGCGCTTGCTAACACCATATATTTT. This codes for CSASLGALANTIYF.

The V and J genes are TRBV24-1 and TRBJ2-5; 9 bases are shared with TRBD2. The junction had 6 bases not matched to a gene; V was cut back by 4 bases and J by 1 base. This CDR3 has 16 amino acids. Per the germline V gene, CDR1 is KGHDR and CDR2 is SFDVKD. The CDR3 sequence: CATSDTLAGSQETQYF. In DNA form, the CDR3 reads TGTGCCACCAGTGACACCCTAGCGGGAAGCCAAGAGACCCAGTACTTC.

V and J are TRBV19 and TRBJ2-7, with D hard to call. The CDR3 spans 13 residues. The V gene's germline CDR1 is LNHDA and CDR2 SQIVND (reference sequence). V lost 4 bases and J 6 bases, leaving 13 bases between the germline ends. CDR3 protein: CASSSSIQGEQYF. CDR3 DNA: TGTGCCAGTAGTAGCAGCATTCAAGGCGAGCAGTACTTC.

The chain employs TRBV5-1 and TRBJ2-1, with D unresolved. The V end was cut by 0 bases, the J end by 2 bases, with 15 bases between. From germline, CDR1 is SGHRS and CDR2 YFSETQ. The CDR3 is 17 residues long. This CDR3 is CASSLAIRAGAYNEQFF. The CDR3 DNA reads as TGCGCCAGCAGCTTGGCGATAAGGGCAGGTGCCTACAATGAGCAGTTCTTC.

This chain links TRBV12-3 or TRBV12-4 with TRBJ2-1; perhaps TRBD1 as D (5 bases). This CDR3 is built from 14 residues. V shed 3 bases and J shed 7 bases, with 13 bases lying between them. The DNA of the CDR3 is TGTGCCAGCAGTTTGGGGCCCAGTGAGAATGAGCAGTTCTTC. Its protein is CASSLGPSENEQFF.

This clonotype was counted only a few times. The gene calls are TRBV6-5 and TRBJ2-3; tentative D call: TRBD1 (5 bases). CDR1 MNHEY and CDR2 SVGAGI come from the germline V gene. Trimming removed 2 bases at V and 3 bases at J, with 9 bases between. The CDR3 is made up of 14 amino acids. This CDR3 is CASSYVGLTDTQYF. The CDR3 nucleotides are TGTGCCAGCAGTTACGTGGGGCTGACAGATACGCAGTATTTT.

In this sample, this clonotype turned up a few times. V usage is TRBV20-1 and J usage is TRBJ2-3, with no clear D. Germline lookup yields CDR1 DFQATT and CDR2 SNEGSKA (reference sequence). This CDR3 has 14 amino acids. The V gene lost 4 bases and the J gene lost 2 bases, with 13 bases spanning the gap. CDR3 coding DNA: TGCAGTGCTACCCCAGAGCCGATCACAGATACGCAGTATTTT. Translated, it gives CSATPEPITDTQYF.

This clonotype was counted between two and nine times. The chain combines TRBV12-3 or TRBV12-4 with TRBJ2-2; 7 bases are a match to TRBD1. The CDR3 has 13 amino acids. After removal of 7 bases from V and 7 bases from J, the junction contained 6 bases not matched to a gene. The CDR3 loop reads CASKHRDSGELFF. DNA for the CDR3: TGTGCCAGCAAACACAGGGACAGCGGGGAGCTGTTTTTT.

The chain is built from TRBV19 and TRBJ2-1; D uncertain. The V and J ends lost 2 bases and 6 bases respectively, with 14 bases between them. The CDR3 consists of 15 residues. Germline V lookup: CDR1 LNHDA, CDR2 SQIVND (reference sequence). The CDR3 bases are TGTGCCAGTAGTATAACCCACCACCCCATCAATGAGCAGTTCTTC. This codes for CASSITHHPINEQFF. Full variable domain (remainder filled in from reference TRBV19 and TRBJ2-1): DGGITQSPKYLFRKEGQNVTLSCEQNLNHDAMYWYRQDPGQGLRLIYYSQIVNDFQKGDIAEGYSVSREKKESFPLTVTSAQKNPTAFYLCASSITHHPINEQFFGPGTRLTVL.

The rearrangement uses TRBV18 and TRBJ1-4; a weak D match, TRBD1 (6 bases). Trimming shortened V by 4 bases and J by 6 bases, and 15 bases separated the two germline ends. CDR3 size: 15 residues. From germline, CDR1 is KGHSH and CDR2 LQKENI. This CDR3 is CASSRGRQADEKLFF. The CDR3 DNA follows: TGTGCCAGCTCACGTGGTAGACAGGCGGATGAAAAACTGTTTTTT.

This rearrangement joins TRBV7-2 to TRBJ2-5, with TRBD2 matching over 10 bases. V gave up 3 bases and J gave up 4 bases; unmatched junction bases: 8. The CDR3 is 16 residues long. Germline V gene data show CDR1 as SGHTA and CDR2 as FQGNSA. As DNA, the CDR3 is TGTGCCAGCAGCTTCCCGTCCAGCGGGAGGGGAGAGACCCAGTACTTC. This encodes CASSFPSSGRGETQYF.

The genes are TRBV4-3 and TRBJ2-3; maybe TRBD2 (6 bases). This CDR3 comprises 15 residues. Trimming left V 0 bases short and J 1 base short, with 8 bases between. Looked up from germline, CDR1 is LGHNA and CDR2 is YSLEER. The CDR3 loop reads CASSQDWGGTDTQYF. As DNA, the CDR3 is TGCGCCAGCAGCCAAGACTGGGGGGGCACAGATACGCAGTATTTT.

The CDR3 bases are TGTGCCAGCACGACAGGGGTGGGAGAGACCCAGTACTTC. Translating gives CASTTGVGETQYF. V and J are TRBV6-2 or TRBV6-3 and TRBJ2-5; TRBD1 matches 8 bases. The germline gives CDR1 MNHEY, CDR2 SVGEGT. Trimming at V came to 7 bases and at J to 4 bases, leaving 5 bases not matched to a gene. The CDR3 totals 13 residues.

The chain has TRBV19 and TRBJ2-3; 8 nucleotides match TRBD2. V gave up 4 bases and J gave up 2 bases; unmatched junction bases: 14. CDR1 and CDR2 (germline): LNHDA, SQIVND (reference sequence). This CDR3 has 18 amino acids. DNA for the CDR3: TGTGCCAGTAGTAAGGCGGGAGGACCCGAGGAACACACAGATACGCAGTATTTT. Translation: CASSKAGGPEEHTDTQYF. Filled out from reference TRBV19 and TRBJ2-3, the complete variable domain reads DGGITQSPKYLFRKEGQNVTLSCEQNLNHDAMYWYRQDPGQGLRLIYYSQIVNDFQKGDIAEGYSVSREKKESFPLTVTSAQKNPTAFYLCASSKAGGPEEHTDTQYFGPGTRLTVL.